Below are 8 T cell receptor beta chains sequenced from a single sample in a study of response to subunit inactivated influenza vaccine (dated by TCRdb to about 2018). The receptor library was made with RT-PCR. The sample was run on an Illumina HiSeq 2500. The raw public data were reprocessed by TCRdb itself: fastp quality trimming at Q25, MiXCR clonotype calling, in-frame beta chains only. Each entry is one CDR3 protein sequence, shown with its most common DNA and genes. Present in this sample are 300,000 to 350,000 distinct CDR3 sequences, approximately 20% of which were seen just once. The top ten constitute under 13% of the sample. Sequencing used PBMCs from blood, obtained approximately 20 months after vaccination. These receptor sequences come from a man between 45 and 75 years old who received an inactivated influenza vaccine. Donor details come from another sample of the same person, matched by shared clones.

This clonotype occurred a few times. This chain uses TRBV6-1 with TRBJ1-6; possible D gene TRBD1, 5 bases. The CDR3 is 15 residues long. The V end lost 6 bases, the J end lost 4 bases, and 13 bases lay between the germline ends. Germline CDR1 MNHNS, CDR2 SASEGT. The CDR3, as DNA: TGTGCCAGCAGACCGGTGGGGGGGTATAATTCACCCCTCCACTTT. Encoded protein: CASRPVGGYNSPLHF.

This clonotype has a count of ten or more. This chain uses TRBV10-3 with TRBJ1-2, with D perhaps matching TRBD1 (5 bases). The CDR3 is made up of 14 amino acids. CDR1 and CDR2 from the germline V gene are ENHRY and SYGVKD. The V end was cut by 0 bases, the J end by 8 bases, with 13 bases between. The CDR3 is CAISESVREHGYTF. CDR3 in DNA: TGTGCCATCAGTGAGTCCGTCAGGGAGCACGGCTACACCTTC.

This chain uses TRBV7-2 with TRBJ1-4; TRBD1 is a possible D gene (5 bases). The CDR3 loop spans 13 amino acids. Germline V gene data show CDR1 as SGHTA and CDR2 as FQGNSA. The V gene lost 4 bases and the J gene lost 8 bases, with 11 bases spanning the gap. CDR3 nucleotides: TGTGCCAGCAGCTCTCCGACAGTAGAAAAACTGTTTTTT. Protein: CASSSPTVEKLFF.

V and J are TRBV5-1 and TRBJ2-7; 7 bases line up with TRBD1. This CDR3 region has 16 residues. CDR1 is SGHRS, CDR2 YFSETQ, per germline. The trim removed 0 bases at V and 5 bases at J, leaving 11 bases unmatched. CDR3 sequence: CASSLGTGLARDEQYF. The DNA for the CDR3 is TGCGCCAGCAGCTTGGGGACAGGATTAGCTCGGGACGAGCAGTACTTC.

The chain has TRBV4-2 and TRBJ2-2; D gene ambiguous. Germline-derived CDR1 and CDR2 are LGHNA and YNFKEQ. This CDR3 is 14 amino acids long. Trimming stripped 4 bases from V and 2 bases from J, with 8 bases between. The CDR3 spells CASSPEINTGELFF. In DNA form, the CDR3 reads TGTGCCAGCAGCCCGGAGATAAACACCGGGGAGCTGTTTTTT.

This clonotype came up many times. The chain employs TRBV5-1 and TRBJ1-4; no clear D. CDR1 SGHRS and CDR2 YFSETQ come from the germline V gene. Trimming took off 4 bases at V and 7 bases at J, with 8 bases between the two ends. The CDR3 totals 12 residues. The CDR3 sequence: CASSPEGEKLFF. The CDR3 DNA is TGCGCCAGCAGCCCGGAGGGTGAAAAACTGTTTTTT.

The CDR3 DNA reads TGCAGTGCTAGGTGGAGGGAGTGGAATGAAGCTTTCTTT. Residues: CSARWREWNEAFF. This rearrangement joins TRBV20-1 to TRBJ1-1; D remains unclear. The CDR3 has 13 amino acids. V was cut by 3 bases and J by 7 bases, with 15 bases left in between. The germline V gene encodes CDR1 DFQATT and CDR2 SNEGSKA (reference sequence).

This clonotype was counted at least ten times. The chain combines TRBV14 with TRBJ2-1; the D is unclear. The germline CDR1 and CDR2 sequences are SGHDN and FVKESK. Trimming took off 3 bases at V and 6 bases at J, with 9 bases between the two ends. This CDR3 comprises 13 residues. CDR3 coding DNA: TGTGCCAGCAGCCAGGCCTGGCTCAATGAGCAGTTCTTC. It is translated as CASSQAWLNEQFF.